Listed below are T cell receptor beta chains from one sample, sequenced in a study of OX40 agonist ivuxolimab in advanced cancers. Generated by immunoSEQ multiplex PCR, the TCRdb table keeps only in-frame clones and is missing some. The sample lists approximately 82,000 clones, 92% seen once, with around 0.65% in the top ten. This specimen was CD4+ or CD8+ T cells sorted from blood, taken in a trial of the OX40 agonist ivuxolimab. These receptors came from an adult with an advanced solid tumor such as melanoma, head and neck, liver or kidney cancer. The CDR3 runs from the conserved cysteine through the conserved F or W. The order of the fields is V gene, clone size, J gene, CDR3 protein. The listing skips clone size in some rows; elsewhere it reads once, few, many or a size class.

V: TRBV27
size: -
J: TRBJ2-2
CDR3: CASRERGSRYTGELFF

V: TRBV10-3
size: -
J: TRBJ2-6
CDR3: CAIRDSSTGANVLTF

V: TRBV5-1
size: -
J: TRBJ2-2
CDR3: CASSLEDGNTGELFF

V: TRBV20-1
size: -
J: TRBJ2-5
CDR3: CSARLGETQYF

V: TRBV5-4
size: -
J: TRBJ2-5
CDR3: CASSQGQGRETQYF

V: TRBV6-8
size: -
J: TRBJ2-5
CDR3: CASSPPCRAGIQETQYF

V: TRBV5-4
size: -
J: TRBJ2-7
CDR3: CASSFPANSEQYF

V: TRBV21-1
size: -
J: TRBJ2-7
CDR3: CASSTSQGVYEQYF

V: TRBV10-1
size: once
J: TRBJ1-4
CDR3: CASSESKGGVKKLFF

V: TRBV6-5
size: few
J: TRBJ1-1
CDR3: CAAGPNTEAFF

V: TRBV10-2
size: -
J: TRBJ2-2
CDR3: CASRTAPNTGELFF

V: TRBV6-1
size: -
J: TRBJ2-2
CDR3: CASSEAIGGAGELFF

V: TRBV5-1
size: -
J: TRBJ2-5
CDR3: CASSLTQRREQYF

V: TRBV1
size: -
J: TRBJ2-3
CDR3: CTSSREKLAEHTDTQYF

V: TRBV25-1
size: -
J: TRBJ2-7
CDR3: CASSEDNSYEQYF

V: TRBV5-6
size: once
J: TRBJ2-5
CDR3: CASSLEETQYF

V: TRBV4-2
size: -
J: TRBJ2-7
CDR3: CASSQDFQETNYEQYF

V: TRBV27
size: -
J: TRBJ2-1
CDR3: CASRPLSGGARNEQFF

V: TRBV19
size: -
J: TRBJ1-5
CDR3: CATRDRGYSNQPQHF

V: TRBV19
size: -
J: TRBJ2-7
CDR3: CASSPRDRGHEQYF

V: TRBV15
size: -
J: TRBJ1-1
CDR3: CATSRDTRGGTEAFF

V: TRBV6-1
size: -
J: -
CDR3: CASSVPSGTITYEQYF

V: TRBV10-1
size: -
J: TRBJ1-1
CDR3: CASSGQGGTEAFF

V: TRBV19
size: once
J: TRBJ1-1
CDR3: CASTRERDTKAFF

V: TRBV30
size: -
J: TRBJ1-6
CDR3: CAWTNFNQLSPLHF

V: TRBV5-4
size: once
J: TRBJ2-2
CDR3: CASSPSGLGNLNTGELFF

V: TRBV7-2
size: -
J: TRBJ2-1
CDR3: CASSSEGSSYNEQFF

V: TRBV5-1
size: few
J: TRBJ1-5
CDR3: CASSLSPTQPQHF

V: TRBV10-1
size: -
J: TRBJ2-7
CDR3: CASMPGLPPSYEQYF

V: TRBV5-6
size: -
J: TRBJ2-7
CDR3: CASSPPDRGPLEQYF

V: TRBV2
size: once
J: TRBJ1-3
CDR3: CASRNRENTIYF

V: TRBV27
size: -
J: TRBJ2-7
CDR3: CASSEPGTETYEQYF